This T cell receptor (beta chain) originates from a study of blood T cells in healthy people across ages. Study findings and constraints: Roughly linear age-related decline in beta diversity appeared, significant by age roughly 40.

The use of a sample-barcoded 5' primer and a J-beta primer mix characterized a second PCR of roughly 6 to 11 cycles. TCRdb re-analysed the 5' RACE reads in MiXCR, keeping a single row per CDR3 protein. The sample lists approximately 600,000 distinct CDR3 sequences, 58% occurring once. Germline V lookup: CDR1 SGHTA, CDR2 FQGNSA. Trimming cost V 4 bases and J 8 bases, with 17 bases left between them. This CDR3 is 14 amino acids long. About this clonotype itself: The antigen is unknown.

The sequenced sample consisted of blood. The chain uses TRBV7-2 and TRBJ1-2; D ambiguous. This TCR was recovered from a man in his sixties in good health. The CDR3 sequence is CASSSGIWSGGYTF. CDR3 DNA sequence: TGTGCCAGCAGCTCCGGGATATGGTCCGGCGGCTACACCTTC.